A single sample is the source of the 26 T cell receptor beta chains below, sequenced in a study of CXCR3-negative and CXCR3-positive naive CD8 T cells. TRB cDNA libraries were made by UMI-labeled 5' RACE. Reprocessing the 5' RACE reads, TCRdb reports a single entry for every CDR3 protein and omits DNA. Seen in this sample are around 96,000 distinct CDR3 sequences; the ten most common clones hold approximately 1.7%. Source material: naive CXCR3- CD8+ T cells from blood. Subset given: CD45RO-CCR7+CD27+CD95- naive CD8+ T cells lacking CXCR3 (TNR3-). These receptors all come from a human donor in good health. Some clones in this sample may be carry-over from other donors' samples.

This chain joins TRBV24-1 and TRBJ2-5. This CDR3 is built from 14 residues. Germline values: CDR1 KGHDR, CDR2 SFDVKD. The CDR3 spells CATSDKYTQETQYF.

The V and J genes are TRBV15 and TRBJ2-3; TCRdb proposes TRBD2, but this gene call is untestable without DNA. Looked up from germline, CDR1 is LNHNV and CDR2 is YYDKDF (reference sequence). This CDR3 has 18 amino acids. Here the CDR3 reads CATSRDLSGGPDTDTQYF.

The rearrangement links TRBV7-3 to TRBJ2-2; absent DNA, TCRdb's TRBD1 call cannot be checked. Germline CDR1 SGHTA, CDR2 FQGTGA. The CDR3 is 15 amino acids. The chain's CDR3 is CASSFGTVQDGELFF.

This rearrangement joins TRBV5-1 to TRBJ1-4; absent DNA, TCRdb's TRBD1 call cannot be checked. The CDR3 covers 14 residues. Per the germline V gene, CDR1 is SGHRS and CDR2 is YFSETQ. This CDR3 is CASSPLGPNEKLFF.

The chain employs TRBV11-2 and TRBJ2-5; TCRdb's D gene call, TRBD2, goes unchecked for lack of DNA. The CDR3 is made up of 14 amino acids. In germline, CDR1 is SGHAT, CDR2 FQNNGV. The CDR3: CASSKSGREETQYF.

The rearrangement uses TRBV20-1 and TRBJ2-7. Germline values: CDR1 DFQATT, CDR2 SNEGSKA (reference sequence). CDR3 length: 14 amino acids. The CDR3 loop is CSARAPTSSYEQYF.

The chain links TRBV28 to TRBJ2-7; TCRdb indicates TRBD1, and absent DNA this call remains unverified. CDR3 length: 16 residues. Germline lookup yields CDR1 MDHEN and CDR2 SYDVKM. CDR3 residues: CASSSLRTGAGYEQYF.

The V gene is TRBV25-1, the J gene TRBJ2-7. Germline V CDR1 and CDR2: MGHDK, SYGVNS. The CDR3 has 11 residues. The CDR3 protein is CASSDYYEQYF.

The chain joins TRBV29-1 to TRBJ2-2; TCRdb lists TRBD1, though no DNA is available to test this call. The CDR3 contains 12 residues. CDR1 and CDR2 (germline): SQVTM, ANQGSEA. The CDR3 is CSGQGASGELFF.

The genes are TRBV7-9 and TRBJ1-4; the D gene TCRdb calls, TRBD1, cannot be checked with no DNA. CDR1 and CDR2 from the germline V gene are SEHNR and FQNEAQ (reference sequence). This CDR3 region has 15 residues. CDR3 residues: CASSGRDSINEKLFF.

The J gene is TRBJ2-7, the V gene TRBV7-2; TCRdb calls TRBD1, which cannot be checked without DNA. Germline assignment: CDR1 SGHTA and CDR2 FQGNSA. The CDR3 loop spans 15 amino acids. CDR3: CASSSQLQGASEQYF.

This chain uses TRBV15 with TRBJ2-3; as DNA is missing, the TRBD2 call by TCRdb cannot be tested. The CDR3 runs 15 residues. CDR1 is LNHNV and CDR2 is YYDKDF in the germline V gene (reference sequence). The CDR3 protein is CATSRAERTTDTQYF.

CDR3 in amino acids: CASSRLRGSGQDEQYF. The genes are TRBV7-6 and TRBJ2-7; TCRdb's assignment of TRBD2 cannot be checked, as there is no DNA. CDR1 is SGHVS, CDR2 FNYEAQ, per germline. The CDR3 is 16 residues long. Full variable domain (outside the CDR3, taken from reference TRBV7-6 and TRBJ2-7): GAGVSQSPRYKVTKRGQDVALRCDPISGHVSLYWYRQALGQGPEFLTYFNYEAQQDKSGLPNDRFSAERPEGSISTLTIQRTEQRDSAMYRCASSRLRGSGQDEQYFGPGTRLTVT.

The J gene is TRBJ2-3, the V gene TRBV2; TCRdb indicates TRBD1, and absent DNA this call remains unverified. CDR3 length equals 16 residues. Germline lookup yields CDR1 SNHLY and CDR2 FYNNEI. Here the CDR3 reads CASSDVGNPSTDTQYF. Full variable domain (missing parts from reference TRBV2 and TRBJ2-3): EPEVTQTPSHQVTQMGQEVILRCVPISNHLYFYWYRQILGQKVEFLVSFYNNEISEKSEIFDDQFSVERPDGSNFTLKIRSTKLEDSAMYFCASSDVGNPSTDTQYFGPGTRLTVL.

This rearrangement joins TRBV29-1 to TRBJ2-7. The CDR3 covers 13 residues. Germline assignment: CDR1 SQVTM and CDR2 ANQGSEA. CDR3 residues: CSVEVVSSYEQYF.

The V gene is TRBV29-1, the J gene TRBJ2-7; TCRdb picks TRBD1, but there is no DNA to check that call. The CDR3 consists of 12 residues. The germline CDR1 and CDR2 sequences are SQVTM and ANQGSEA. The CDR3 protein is CSVGTGGYEQYF.

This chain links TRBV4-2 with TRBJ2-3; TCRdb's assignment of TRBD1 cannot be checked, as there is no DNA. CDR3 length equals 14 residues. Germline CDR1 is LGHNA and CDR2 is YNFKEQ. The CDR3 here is CASSQDRGPDTQYF.

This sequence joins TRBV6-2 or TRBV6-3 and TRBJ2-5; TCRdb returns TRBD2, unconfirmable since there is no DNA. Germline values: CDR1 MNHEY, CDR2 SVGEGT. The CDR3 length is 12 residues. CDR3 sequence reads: CASSYGPETQYF.

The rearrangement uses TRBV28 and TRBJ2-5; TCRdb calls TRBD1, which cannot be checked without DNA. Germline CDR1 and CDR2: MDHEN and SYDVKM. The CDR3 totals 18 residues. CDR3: CASTTYPPRQGIQETQYF.

The chain's CDR3 is CASSQAQGAGELFF. The genes are TRBV14 and TRBJ2-2; TCRdb designates TRBD1, a call that cannot be tested without DNA. CDR3 length: 14 amino acids. Germline V gives CDR1 SGHDN, CDR2 FVKESK.

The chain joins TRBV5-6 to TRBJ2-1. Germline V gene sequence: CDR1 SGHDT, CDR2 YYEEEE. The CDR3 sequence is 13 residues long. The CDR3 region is CASSSQWYNEQFF. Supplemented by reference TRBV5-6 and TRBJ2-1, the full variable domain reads DAGVTQSPTHLIKTRGQQVTLRCSPKSGHDTVSWYQQALGQGPQFIFQYYEEEERQRGNFPDRFSGHQFPNYSSELNVNALLLGDSALYLCASSSQWYNEQFFGPGTRLTVL.

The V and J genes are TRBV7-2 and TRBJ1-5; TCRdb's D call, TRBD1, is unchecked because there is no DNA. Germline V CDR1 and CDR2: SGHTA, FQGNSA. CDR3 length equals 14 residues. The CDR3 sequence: CASSPVGGSQPQHF.

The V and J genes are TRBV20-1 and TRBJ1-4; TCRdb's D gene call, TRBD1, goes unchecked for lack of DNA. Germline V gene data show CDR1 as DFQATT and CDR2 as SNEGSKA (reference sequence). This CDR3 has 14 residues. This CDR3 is CSASDQGLYEKLFF.

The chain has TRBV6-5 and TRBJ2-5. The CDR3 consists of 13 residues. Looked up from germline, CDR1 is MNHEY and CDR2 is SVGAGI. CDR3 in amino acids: CASSPSRKETQYF.

Here the CDR3 reads CACSPTGDRVTDLTDTQYF. This chain joins TRBV5-1 and TRBJ2-3; absent DNA, TCRdb's TRBD1 call cannot be checked. Germline loops: CDR1 SGHRS, CDR2 YFSETQ. The length of the CDR3 is 19 residues.

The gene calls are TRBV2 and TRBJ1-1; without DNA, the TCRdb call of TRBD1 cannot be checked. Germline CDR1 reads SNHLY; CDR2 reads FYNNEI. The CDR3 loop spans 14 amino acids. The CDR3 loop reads CASSDMGLDTEAFF.